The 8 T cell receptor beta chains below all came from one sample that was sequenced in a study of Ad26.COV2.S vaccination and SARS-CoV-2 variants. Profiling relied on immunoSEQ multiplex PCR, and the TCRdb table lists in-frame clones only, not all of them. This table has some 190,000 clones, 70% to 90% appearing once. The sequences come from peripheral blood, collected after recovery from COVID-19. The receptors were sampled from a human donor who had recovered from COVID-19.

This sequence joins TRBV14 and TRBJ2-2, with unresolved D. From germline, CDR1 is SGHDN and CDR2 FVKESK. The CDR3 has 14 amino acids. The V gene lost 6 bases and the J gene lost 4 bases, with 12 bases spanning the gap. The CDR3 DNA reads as TGTGCCAGCAGTCTAAGGACCGTCACCGGGGAGCTGTTTTTT. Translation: CASSLRTVTGELFF.

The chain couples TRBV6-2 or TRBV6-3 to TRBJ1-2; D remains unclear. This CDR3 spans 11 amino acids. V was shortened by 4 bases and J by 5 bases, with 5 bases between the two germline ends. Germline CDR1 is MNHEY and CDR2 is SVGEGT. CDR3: CASSSFYGYTF. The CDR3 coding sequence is TGTGCCAGCAGTTCTTTTTATGGCTACACCTTC.

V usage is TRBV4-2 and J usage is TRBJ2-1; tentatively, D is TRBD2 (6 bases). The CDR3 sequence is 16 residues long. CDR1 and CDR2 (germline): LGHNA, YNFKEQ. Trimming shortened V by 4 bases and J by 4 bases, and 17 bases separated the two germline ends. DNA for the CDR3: TGTGCCAGCAGCCCCGAGTCGCGGGACCTTTACAATGAGCAGTTCTTC. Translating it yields CASSPESRDLYNEQFF.

CDR3 coding DNA: TGTGCCAGCAGTGAAGCAACAGCACACACCATATATTTT. Its translation is CASSEATAHTIYF. J is TRBJ1-3 and V is TRBV6-1; the D is unclear. This CDR3 comprises 13 residues. CDR1 is MNHNS, CDR2 SASEGT, per germline. V gave up 0 bases and J gave up 8 bases, with 8 bases separating them.

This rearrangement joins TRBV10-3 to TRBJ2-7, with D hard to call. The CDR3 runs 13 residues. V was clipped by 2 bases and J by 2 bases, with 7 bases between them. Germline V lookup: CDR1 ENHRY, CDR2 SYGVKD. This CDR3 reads CAISEVSPYEQYF. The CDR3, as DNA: TGTGCCATCAGTGAGGTTTCCCCCTACGAGCAGTACTTC.

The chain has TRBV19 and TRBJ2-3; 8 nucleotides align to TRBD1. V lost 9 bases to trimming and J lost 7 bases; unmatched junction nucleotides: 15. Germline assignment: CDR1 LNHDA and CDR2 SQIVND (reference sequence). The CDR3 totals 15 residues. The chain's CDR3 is CASKNRQGAMNTQYF. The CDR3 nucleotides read TGTGCCAGCAAGAATAGGCAGGGGGCGATGAATACGCAGTATTTT.

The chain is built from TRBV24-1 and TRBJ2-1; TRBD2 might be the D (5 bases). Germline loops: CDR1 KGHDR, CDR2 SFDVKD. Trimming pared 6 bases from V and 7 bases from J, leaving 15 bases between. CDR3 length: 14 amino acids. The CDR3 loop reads CATSLPSPGNEQFF. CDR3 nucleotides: TGTGCCACCAGTCTCCCCTCACCGGGGAATGAGCAGTTCTTC.

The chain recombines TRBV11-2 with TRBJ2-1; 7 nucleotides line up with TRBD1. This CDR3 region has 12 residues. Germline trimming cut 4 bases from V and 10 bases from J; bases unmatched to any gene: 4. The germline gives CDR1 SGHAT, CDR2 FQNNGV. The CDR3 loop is CASSSQGEEQFF. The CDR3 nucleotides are TGTGCCAGCAGCTCCCAGGGGGAGGAGCAGTTCTTC.